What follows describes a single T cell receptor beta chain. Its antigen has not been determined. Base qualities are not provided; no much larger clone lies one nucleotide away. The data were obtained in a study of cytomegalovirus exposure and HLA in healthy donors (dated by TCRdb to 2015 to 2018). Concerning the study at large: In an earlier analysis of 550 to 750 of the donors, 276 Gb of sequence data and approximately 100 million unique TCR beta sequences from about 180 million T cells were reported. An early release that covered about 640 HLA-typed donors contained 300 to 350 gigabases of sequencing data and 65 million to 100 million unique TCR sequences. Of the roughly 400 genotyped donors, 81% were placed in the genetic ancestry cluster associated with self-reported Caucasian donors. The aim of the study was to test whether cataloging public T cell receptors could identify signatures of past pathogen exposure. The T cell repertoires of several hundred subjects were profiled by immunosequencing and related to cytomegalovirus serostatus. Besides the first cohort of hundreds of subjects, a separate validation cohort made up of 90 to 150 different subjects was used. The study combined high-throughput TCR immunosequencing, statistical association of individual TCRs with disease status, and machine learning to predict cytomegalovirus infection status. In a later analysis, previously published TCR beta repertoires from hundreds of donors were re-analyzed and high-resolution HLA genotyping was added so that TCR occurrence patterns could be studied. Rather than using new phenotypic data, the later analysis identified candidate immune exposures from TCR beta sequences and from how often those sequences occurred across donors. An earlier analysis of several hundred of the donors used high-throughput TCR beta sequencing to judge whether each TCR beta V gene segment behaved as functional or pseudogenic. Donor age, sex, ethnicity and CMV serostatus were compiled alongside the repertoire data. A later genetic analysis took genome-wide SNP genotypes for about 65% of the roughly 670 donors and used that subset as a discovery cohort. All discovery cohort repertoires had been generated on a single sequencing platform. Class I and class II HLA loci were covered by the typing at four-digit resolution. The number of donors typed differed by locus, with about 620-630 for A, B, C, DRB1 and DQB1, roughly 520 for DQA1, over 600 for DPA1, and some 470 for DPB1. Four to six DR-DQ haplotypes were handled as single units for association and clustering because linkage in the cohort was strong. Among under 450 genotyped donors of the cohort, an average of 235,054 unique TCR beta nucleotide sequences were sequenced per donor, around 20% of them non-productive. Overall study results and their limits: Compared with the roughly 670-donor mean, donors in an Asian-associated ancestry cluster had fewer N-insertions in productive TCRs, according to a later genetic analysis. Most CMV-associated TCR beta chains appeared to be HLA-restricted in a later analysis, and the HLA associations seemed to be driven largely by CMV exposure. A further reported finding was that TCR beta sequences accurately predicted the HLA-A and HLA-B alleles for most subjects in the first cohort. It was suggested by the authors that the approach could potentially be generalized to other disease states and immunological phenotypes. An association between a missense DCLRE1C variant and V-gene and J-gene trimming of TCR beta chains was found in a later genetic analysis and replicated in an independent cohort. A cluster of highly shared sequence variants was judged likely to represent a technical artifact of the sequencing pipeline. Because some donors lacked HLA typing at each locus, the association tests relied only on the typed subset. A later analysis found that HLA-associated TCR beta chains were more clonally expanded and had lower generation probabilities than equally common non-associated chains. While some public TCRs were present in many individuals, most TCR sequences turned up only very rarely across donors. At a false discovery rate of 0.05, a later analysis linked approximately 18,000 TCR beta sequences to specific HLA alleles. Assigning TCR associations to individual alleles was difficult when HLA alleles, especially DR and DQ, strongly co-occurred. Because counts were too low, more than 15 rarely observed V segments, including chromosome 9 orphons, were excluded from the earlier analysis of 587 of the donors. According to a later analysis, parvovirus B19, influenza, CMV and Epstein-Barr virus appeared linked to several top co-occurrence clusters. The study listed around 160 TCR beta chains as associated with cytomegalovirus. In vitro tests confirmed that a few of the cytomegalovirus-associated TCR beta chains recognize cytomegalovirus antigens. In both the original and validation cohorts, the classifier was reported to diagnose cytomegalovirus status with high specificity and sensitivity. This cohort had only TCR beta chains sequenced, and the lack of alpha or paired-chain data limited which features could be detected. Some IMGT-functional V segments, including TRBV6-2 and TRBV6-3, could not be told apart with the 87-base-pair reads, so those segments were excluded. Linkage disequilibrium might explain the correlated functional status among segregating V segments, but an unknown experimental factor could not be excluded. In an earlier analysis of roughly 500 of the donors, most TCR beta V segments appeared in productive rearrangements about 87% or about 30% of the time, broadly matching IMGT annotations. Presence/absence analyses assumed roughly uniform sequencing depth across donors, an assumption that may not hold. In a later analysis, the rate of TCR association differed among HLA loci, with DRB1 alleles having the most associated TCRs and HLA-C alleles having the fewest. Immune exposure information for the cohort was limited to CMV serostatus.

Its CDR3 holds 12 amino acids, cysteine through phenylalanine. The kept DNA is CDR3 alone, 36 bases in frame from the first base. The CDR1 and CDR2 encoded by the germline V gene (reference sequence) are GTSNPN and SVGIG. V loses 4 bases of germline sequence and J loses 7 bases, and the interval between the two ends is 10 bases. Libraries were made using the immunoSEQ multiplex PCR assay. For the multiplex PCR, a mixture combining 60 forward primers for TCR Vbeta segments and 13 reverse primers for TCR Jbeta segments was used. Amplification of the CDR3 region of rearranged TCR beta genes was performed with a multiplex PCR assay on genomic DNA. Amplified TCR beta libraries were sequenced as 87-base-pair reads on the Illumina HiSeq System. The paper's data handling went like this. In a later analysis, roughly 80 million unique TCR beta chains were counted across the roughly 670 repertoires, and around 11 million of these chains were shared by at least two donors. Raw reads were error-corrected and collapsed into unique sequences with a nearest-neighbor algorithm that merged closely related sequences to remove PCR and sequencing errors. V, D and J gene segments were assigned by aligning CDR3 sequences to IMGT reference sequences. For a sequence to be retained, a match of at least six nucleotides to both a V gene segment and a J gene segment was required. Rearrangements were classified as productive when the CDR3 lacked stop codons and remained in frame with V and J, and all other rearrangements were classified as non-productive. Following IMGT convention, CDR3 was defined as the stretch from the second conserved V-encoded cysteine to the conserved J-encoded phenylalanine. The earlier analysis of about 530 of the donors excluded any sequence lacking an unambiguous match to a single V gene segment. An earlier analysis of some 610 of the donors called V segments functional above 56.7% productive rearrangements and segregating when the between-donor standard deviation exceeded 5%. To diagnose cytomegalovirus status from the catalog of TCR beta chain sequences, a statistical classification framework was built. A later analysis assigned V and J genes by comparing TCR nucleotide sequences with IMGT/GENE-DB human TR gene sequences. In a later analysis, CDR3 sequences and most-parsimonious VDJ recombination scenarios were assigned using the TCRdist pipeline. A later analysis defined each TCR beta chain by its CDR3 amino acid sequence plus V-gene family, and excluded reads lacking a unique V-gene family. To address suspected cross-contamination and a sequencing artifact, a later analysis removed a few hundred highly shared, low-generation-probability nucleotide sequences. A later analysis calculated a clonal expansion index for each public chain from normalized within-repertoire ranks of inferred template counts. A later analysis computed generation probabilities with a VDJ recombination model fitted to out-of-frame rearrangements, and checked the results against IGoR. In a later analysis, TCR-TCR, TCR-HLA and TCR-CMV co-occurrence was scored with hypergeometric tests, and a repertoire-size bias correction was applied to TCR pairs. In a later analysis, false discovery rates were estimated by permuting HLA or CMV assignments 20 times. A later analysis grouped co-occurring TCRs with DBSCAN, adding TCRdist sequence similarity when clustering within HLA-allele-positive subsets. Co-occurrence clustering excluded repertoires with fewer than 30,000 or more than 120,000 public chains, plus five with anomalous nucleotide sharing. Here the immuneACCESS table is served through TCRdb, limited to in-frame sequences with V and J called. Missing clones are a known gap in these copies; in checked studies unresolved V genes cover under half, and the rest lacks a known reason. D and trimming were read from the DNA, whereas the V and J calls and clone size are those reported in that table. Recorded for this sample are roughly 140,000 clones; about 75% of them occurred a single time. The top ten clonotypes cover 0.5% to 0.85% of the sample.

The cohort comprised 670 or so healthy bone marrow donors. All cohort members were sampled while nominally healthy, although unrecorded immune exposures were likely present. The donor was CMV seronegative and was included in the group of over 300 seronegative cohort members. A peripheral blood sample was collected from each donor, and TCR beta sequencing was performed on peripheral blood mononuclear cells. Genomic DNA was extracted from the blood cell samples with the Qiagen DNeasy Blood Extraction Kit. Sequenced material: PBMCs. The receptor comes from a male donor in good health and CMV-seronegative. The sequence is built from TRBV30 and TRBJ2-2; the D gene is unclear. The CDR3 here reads CAWTHSHGELFF. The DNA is TGTGCCTGGACCCACTCGCACGGGGAGCTGTTTTTT. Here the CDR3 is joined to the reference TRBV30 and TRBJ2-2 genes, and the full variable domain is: SQTIHQWPATLVQPVGSPLSLECTVEGTSNPNLYWYRQAAGRGLQLLFYSVGIGQISSEVPQNLSASRPQDRQFILSSKKLLLSDSGFYLCAWTHSHGELFFGEGSRLTVL.